The 19 T cell receptor beta chains presented below share a single source sample, sequenced in a study of regulatory T cells in long-lasting Graves disease. The time point here: newly diagnosed GD, antithyroid drugs for less than 3 months. PBMC-extracted RNA yielded the TCR library. Sequencing libraries for TCR beta were prepared with iRepertoire HTBI primers and Arm-PCR of CDR3 regions. TCRdb recomputed calls from the multiplex PCR reads with MiXCR, one row per CDR3 protein. Altogether more than 450,000 distinct CDR3 sequences are present, around 15% being singletons, with the ten largest covering 12%. The same specimen was also included in a second study, on T cells in Graves' hyperthyroidism and ophthalmopathy.

Sequencing used peripheral blood mononuclear cells (PBMCs), obtained at new diagnosis, from a patient treated with antithyroid drugs. Source of these receptors: a middle-aged man with Graves disease.

To note about this clonotype: A read error may be the cause here, since a much bigger clone is one base away. The chain recombines TRBV4-1 with TRBJ2-7, with D perhaps assigned TRBD1 or TRBD2 (6 bases each). This CDR3 has 17 residues. Trimming removed 1 base from V and 7 bases from J, with 23 bases in between. Germline V gene sequence: CDR1 MGHRA, CDR2 YSYEKL. The CDR3 DNA sequence: TGCGCCAGCAGCCAAGGAGGGGGGCCAAGCTCCTACAATGAGCAGTACTTC. It translates to CASSQGGGPSSYNEQYF.

This clonotype was counted many times. The chain combines TRBV20-1 with TRBJ2-7; TRBD1 aligns across 8 bases. Germline CDR1 DFQATT, CDR2 SNEGSKA (reference sequence). V trimming: 0 bases; J trimming: 3 bases; junction bases outside the gene matches: 10. The CDR3 spans 16 residues. CDR3 sequence reads: CSARDSDRGSYYEQYF. The CDR3 DNA sequence: TGCAGTGCTAGAGATAGCGACAGGGGATCTTACTACGAGCAGTACTTC.

As for this clonotype: As the CDR3 is not closed by the conserved phenylalanine or tryptophan, this likely results from a read error. The chain combines TRBV24-1 with TRBJ1-2; TRBD1 aligns across 10 bases. Germline CDR1 KGHDR, CDR2 SFDVKD. The CDR3 runs to 15 residues. Losses at the gene ends were 5 bases for V and 8 bases for J; bases not matched to a gene: 10. DNA of the CDR3: TGTGCCACCAGTGTCTCCGGGACAGGGGTCGGCGGCTACACCCTC. Residues: CATSVSGTGVGGYTL.

The chain joins TRBV27 to TRBJ2-5, with D possibly called TRBD1 or TRBD2 (5 bases each). CDR1 MNHEY and CDR2 SMNVEV come from the germline V gene (reference sequence). Trimming shortened V by 6 bases and J by 5 bases, and 13 bases separated the two germline ends. The length of the CDR3 is 13 residues. The CDR3 coding sequence is TGTGCCAGCAGCTTGGGACGGCGGGAGACCCAGTACTTC. Encoded protein: CASSLGRRETQYF.

A few counts support this clonotype. The genes are TRBV24-1 and TRBJ2-1; D gene uncertain. The germline CDR1 and CDR2 sequences are KGHDR and SFDVKD. This CDR3 contains 14 residues. Trimming pared 4 bases from V and 3 bases from J, leaving 9 bases between. DNA of the CDR3: TGTGCCACCAGTGACCCAAGGATCTACAATGAGCAGTTCTTC. Its translation is CATSDPRIYNEQFF.

This clonotype has at least ten counts. V is TRBV2 and J is TRBJ2-7, with D uncertain. Trimming shortened V by 3 bases and J by 5 bases, and 5 bases separated the two germline ends. The CDR3 runs to 11 residues. Germline CDR1 reads SNHLY; CDR2 reads FYNNEI. Here the CDR3 DNA reads TGTGCCAGCAGTGAGGTTAACGAGCAGTACTTC. It codes for CASSEVNEQYF.

The V gene is TRBV9, the J gene TRBJ2-1; D gene unclear. V lost 0 bases, J lost 5 bases, and 12 bases lay in between. Germline CDR1 SGDLS, CDR2 YYNGEE. The CDR3 sequence is 15 residues long. CDR3 loop: CASSVGPNLDNEQFF. Here the CDR3 DNA reads TGTGCCAGCAGCGTAGGACCCAATCTCGACAATGAGCAGTTCTTC.

J is TRBJ2-7 and V is TRBV9, with D possibly matching TRBD2 (5 bases). The CDR3 has 14 residues. From germline, CDR1 is SGDLS and CDR2 YYNGEE. V lost 3 bases, J lost 7 bases, and 17 bases lay in between. The CDR3 DNA is TGTGCCAGCAGCGACCCCCTTCGGGGTAGGGAGCAGTACTTC. It yields the protein CASSDPLRGREQYF.

The rearrangement uses TRBV7-6 and TRBJ2-1; D remains unclear. CDR1 is SGHVS, CDR2 FNYEAQ, per germline. V was pared by 2 bases and J by 5 bases, with 13 bases between. This CDR3 region has 15 residues. In DNA, the CDR3 is TGTGCCAGCAGCTTAAGGAATTTCTGCAACAATGAGCAGTTCTTC. Amino acids: CASSLRNFCNNEQFF. Looking up the rest from reference TRBV7-6 and TRBJ2-1 gives the full variable domain: GAGVSQSPRYKVTKRGQDVALRCDPISGHVSLYWYRQALGQGPEFLTYFNYEAQQDKSGLPNDRFSAERPEGSISTLTIQRTEQRDSAMYRCASSLRNFCNNEQFFGPGTRLTVL.

This clonotype has at least ten counts. J is TRBJ2-3 and V is TRBV24-1, with 10 bases fitting TRBD2. The CDR3 length is 14 residues. Unmatched junction bases numbered 1, after V lost 6 bases and J lost 2 bases. CDR1 KGHDR and CDR2 SFDVKD come from the germline V gene. The CDR3 bases are TGTGCCACCAGTACTAGCGGGAACACAGATACGCAGTATTTT. Its protein is CATSTSGNTDTQYF.

J is TRBJ2-7 and V is TRBV28; D remains ambiguous. CDR1 and CDR2 from the germline V gene are MDHEN and SYDVKM. V gave up 3 bases and J gave up 6 bases, with 18 bases separating them. The CDR3 extends over 15 amino acids. The CDR3 coding sequence is TGTGCCAGCAGTTTGTTAGTAGGACCTGCCGGCGAGCAGTACTTC. As protein: CASSLLVGPAGEQYF. The full variable domain, with the rest looked up from reference TRBV28 and TRBJ2-7, is DVKVTQSSRYLVKRTGEKVFLECVQDMDHENMFWYRQDPGLGLRLIYFSYDVKMKEKGDIPEGYSVSREKKERFSLILESASTNQTSMYLCASSLLVGPAGEQYFGPGTRLTVT.

Many counts were recorded for this clonotype. The genes are TRBV2 and TRBJ1-2; possible D gene TRBD1, 6 bases. Looked up from germline, CDR1 is SNHLY and CDR2 is FYNNEI. The V gene lost 3 bases and the J gene lost 2 bases, with 10 bases spanning the gap. The CDR3 sequence is 14 residues long. CDR3 DNA sequence: TGTGCCAGCAGTGACAGGGGACCAAACTATGGCTACACCTTC. Amino acid sequence: CASSDRGPNYGYTF.

This clonotype was observed a handful of times. V gene TRBV20-1 combines with J gene TRBJ1-2, with 8 bases lining up with TRBD1. The CDR3 has 14 amino acids. V was clipped by 6 bases and J by 1 base; unmatched bases: 7. Germline-derived CDR1 and CDR2 are DFQATT and SNEGSKA (reference sequence). The CDR3 loop is CSAAGQANNYGYTF. The DNA for the CDR3 is TGCAGTGCCGCGGGACAGGCTAATAACTATGGCTACACCTTC.

Many counts were recorded for this clonotype. The rearrangement links TRBV20-1 to TRBJ2-2, with D perhaps TRBD1 (6 bases). Trimming took 3 bases from V and 1 from J, leaving 6 bases between them. The V gene's germline CDR1 is DFQATT and CDR2 SNEGSKA (reference sequence). There are 13 residues in the CDR3. The DNA for the CDR3 is TGCAGTGCTAGGGACAGGAACACCGGGGAGCTGTTTTTT. This gives the protein CSARDRNTGELFF.

This clonotype was observed a few times. J is TRBJ2-6 and V is TRBV5-1; perhaps TRBD2 as D (5 bases). Trimming took 4 bases from V and 0 from J, leaving 11 bases between them. This CDR3 is 16 amino acids long. Per the germline V gene, CDR1 is SGHRS and CDR2 is YFSETQ. CDR3 coding DNA: TGCGCCAGCAGCCGTCAAGGGAGCTCTGGGGCCAACGTCCTGACTTTC. Translation gives CASSRQGSSGANVLTF.

This clonotype was seen ten or more times. V gene TRBV30 combines with J gene TRBJ1-2; D gene uncertain. The CDR3 sequence is 11 residues long. CDR1 is GTSNPN, CDR2 SVGIG, per germline (reference sequence). V dropped 6 bases and J dropped 4 bases, with 9 bases sitting between them. DNA for the CDR3: TGTGCCTGTACAGATATCTATGGCTACACCTTC. Its protein product is CACTDIYGYTF.

The chain combines TRBV28 with TRBJ2-7; 13 nucleotides match TRBD2. The germline V gene has CDR1 MDHEN and CDR2 SYDVKM. This CDR3 has 16 amino acids. With V trimmed by 5 bases and J by 6 bases, 10 bases remained unmatched. The CDR3 DNA reads as TGTGCCAGCAGTGCGGGCGGACTAGCGGGAGAAGGCGAGCAGTACTTC. This codes for CASSAGGLAGEGEQYF.

Turning to this clonotype: This likely came from a read error, as a far larger clone is one base away. The rearrangement joins TRBV28 to TRBJ1-1, with 7 bases that match TRBD1. Trimming took 5 bases from V and 4 from J; bases not matched to a gene: 7. Germline-derived CDR1 and CDR2 are MDHEN and SYDVKM. CDR3 length: 14 residues. The CDR3 region is CASSGTEVITEAFF. The CDR3 region has the DNA TGTGCCAGCAGTGGGACAGAGGTGATCACTGAAGCTTTCTTT.

The V and J genes are TRBV28 and TRBJ2-7; D perhaps matches TRBD2 (6 bases). Trimming left V 11 bases short and J 3 bases short, with 17 bases between. The CDR3 has 13 amino acids. The germline V gene has CDR1 MDHEN and CDR2 SYDVKM. The CDR3 DNA reads as TGTGCCGGCACCACCCGACTAGTCTACGAGCAGTACTTC. Its translation: CAGTTRLVYEQYF.